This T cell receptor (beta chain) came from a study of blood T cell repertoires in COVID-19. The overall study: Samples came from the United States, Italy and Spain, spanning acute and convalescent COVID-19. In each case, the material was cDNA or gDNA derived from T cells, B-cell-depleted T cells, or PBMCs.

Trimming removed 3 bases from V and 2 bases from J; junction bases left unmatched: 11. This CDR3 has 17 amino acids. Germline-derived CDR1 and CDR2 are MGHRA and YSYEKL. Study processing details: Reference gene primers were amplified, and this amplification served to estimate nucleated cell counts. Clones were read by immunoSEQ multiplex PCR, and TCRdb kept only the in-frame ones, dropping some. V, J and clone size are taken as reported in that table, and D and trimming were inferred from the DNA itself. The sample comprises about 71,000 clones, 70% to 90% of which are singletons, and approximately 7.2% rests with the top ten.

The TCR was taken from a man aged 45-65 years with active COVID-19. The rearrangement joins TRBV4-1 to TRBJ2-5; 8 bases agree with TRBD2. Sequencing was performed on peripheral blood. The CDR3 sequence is CASSHHPPSGSQETQYF. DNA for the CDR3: TGCGCCAGCAGCCATCACCCCCCCAGCGGGAGTCAAGAGACCCAGTACTTC.